A single sample gave rise to the 28 T cell receptor beta chains below, sequenced in a study of T cell repertoires in cytomegalovirus infection. TCRdb itself ran the reads through MiXCR, one entry per CDR3 protein. In the table there are over 120,000 distinct CDR3 sequences, about 32% of which are singletons. These receptors have no identified antigens. The material was CD8+ T cells from cultured PBMCs, obtained from culture after CMV antigen stimulation. These receptors were taken from a human donor in good health (CMV status not recorded). Some clones in this sample may be carry-over from other donors' samples.

This clonotype was counted at least ten times. This rearrangement joins TRBV7-6 to TRBJ2-7, with D possibly being TRBD1 or TRBD2 (5 bases each). In germline, CDR1 is SGHVS, CDR2 FNYEAQ. The V and J ends lost 2 bases and 6 bases respectively, with 17 bases between them. There are 15 residues in the CDR3. This chain's CDR3 is CASSLYDGRELEQYF. The DNA for the CDR3 is TGTGCCAGCAGCTTATATGACGGCAGGGAGCTCGAGCAGTACTTC.

This clonotype showed up many times. The genes are TRBV4-1 and TRBJ2-1; D gene ambiguous. Germline values: CDR1 MGHRA, CDR2 YSYEKL. CDR3 length: 13 residues. The germline V and J ends were trimmed by 1 base and 3 bases, with 4 bases remaining between them. The CDR3 region is CASSQGVYNEQFF. CDR3 DNA: TGCGCCAGCAGCCAAGGGGTCTACAATGAGCAGTTCTTC.

J is TRBJ2-1 and V is TRBV28; 13 bases agree with TRBD2. Trimming took 6 bases from V and 10 from J; bases not matched to a gene: 9. The CDR3 runs 15 residues. Germline V lookup: CDR1 MDHEN, CDR2 SYDVKM. The DNA for the CDR3 is TGTGCCAGCAGACGCGGACTAGCGGGGGAAATGGAGCAGTTCTTC. Encoded protein: CASRRGLAGEMEQFF.

This chain links TRBV7-8 with TRBJ2-3; 8 nucleotides match TRBD1. The J segment lost 5 bases and the V segment lost 4 bases, leaving 5 bases of the junction unmatched. The CDR3 has 14 amino acids. Germline values: CDR1 SGHVS, CDR2 FQNEAQ. The CDR3 loop reads CASSYRTGGDTQYF. The CDR3 coding sequence is TGTGCCAGCAGCTATCGCACAGGGGGAGATACGCAGTATTTT.

Turning to this clonotype: This may arise from a read error, as a much more abundant clone is one base away. The chain carries TRBV6-5 and TRBJ2-7, with TRBD1 matching 7 bases. The junction had 7 bases not matched to a gene; V was cut back by 6 bases and J by 2 bases. There are 14 residues in the CDR3. Germline CDR1 and CDR2: MNHEY and SVGAGI. The CDR3 loop reads CASSSTGNTYEQYF. CDR3 sequence (DNA): TGTGCCAGCAGCTCGACAGGGAACACCTACGAGCAGTACTTC.

The chain combines TRBV29-1 with TRBJ2-1; D remains unclear. V lost 0 bases and J lost 6, with 6 bases in between. This CDR3 is 12 amino acids long. The germline V gene has CDR1 SQVTM and CDR2 ANQGSEA. The CDR3 here is CSVEDLGNEQFF. The CDR3 DNA is TGCAGCGTTGAAGATCTGGGCAATGAGCAGTTCTTC.

V gene TRBV19 combines with J gene TRBJ1-1; TRBD1 matches 7 bases. J gave up 3 bases and V 6 bases, and 7 bases lay outside the gene matches. The CDR3 has 14 amino acids. Germline CDR1 reads LNHDA; CDR2 reads SQIVND (reference sequence). The DNA for the CDR3 is TGTGCCAGTAGCCGGGACAGATCTTACACTGAAGCTTTCTTT. Amino acid sequence: CASSRDRSYTEAFF.

The V gene is TRBV4-1, the J gene TRBJ2-1; 7 bases line up with TRBD1. Germline trimming cut 4 bases from V and 4 bases from J; bases unmatched to any gene: 7. CDR3 length: 15 amino acids. Per germline, CDR1 MGHRA and CDR2 YSYEKL. Written as DNA, the CDR3 is TGCGCCAGCAGCCTGGCCGGGACAGAGTACAATGAGCAGTTCTTC. Protein sequence: CASSLAGTEYNEQFF.

The V gene is TRBV29-1, the J gene TRBJ1-2, with 11 bases identical to TRBD1. The germline gives CDR1 SQVTM, CDR2 ANQGSEA. The CDR3 sequence is 15 residues long. V dropped 4 bases and J dropped 3; count of bases not matched to a gene: 7. The CDR3: CSVAAGQGVDYGYTF. As DNA, the CDR3 is TGCAGCGTTGCCGCGGGACAGGGGGTAGACTATGGCTACACCTTC.

This clonotype was found a few times. CDR3 protein: CASSLLVSSYNEQFF. In DNA form, the CDR3 reads TGTGCCAGCAGTCTACTAGTGAGCTCCTACAATGAGCAGTTCTTC. The J gene is TRBJ2-1, the V gene TRBV6-5; tentatively, D is TRBD2 (5 bases). The germline V gene has CDR1 MNHEY and CDR2 SVGAGI. V was trimmed by 5 bases and J by 0 bases, leaving 11 bases between them. CDR3 length equals 15 residues.

This clonotype was seen a few times. The chain combines TRBV27 with TRBJ2-3, with 10 bases matching TRBD1. Trimming at V came to 3 bases and at J to 1 base, leaving 4 bases not matched to a gene. Germline CDR1 and CDR2: MNHEY and SMNVEV (reference sequence). This CDR3 spans 16 amino acids. In DNA form, the CDR3 reads TGTGCCAGCAGTTTCTCCGGGACAGGGGGCACAGATACGCAGTATTTT. As protein: CASSFSGTGGTDTQYF.

V and J are TRBV6-5 and TRBJ2-5, with 12 bases lining up with TRBD2. CDR1 is MNHEY and CDR2 is SVGAGI in the germline V gene. The CDR3 contains 15 residues. The V segment lost 6 bases and the J segment 4 bases; nucleotides outside the gene matches: 6. The DNA of the CDR3 is TGTGCCAGCAGCTTCACTAGCGGGGGGATAGAGACCCAGTACTTC. Protein product: CASSFTSGGIETQYF.

The J gene is TRBJ2-5, the V gene TRBV7-8; no reliable D call. The V gene's germline CDR1 is SGHVS and CDR2 FQNEAQ. This CDR3 is built from 14 residues. With 2 bases removed from V and 2 bases from J, the gap between germline ends came to 9 bases. CDR3: CASSLQSPQETQYF. CDR3 sequence (DNA): TGTGCCAGCAGCTTACAGAGCCCTCAAGAGACCCAGTACTTC.

This clonotype was observed at least ten times. V gene TRBV29-1 combines with J gene TRBJ1-1, with D possibly TRBD1 on 6 matching bases. The CDR3 totals 12 residues. V was trimmed by 1 base and J by 11 bases, leaving 14 bases between them. The germline V gene has CDR1 SQVTM and CDR2 ANQGSEA. CDR3 sequence reads: CSVEVTGQGAFF. The CDR3 DNA is TGCAGCGTTGAAGTGACTGGCCAGGGGGCTTTCTTT.

This clonotype was found a few times. The rearrangement links TRBV28 to TRBJ2-4; D is undetermined. Between the trimmed V and J ends, which lost 2 bases and 5 bases, there was a span of 13 bases. Germline V gene sequence: CDR1 MDHEN, CDR2 SYDVKM. CDR3 length equals 15 residues. Written as DNA, the CDR3 is TGTGCCAGCAGTTTACCCCACGGGTATGAAAACATTCAGTACTTC. This sequence encodes CASSLPHGYENIQYF.

This clonotype was observed a handful of times. This chain connects TRBV27 to TRBJ2-7; D is ambiguous. This CDR3 comprises 13 residues. V was shortened by 4 bases and J by 1 base, with 8 bases between the two germline ends. Germline V gives CDR1 MNHEY, CDR2 SMNVEV (reference sequence). The CDR3 here is CASSWAESYEQYF. The CDR3 nucleotides read TGTGCCAGCAGTTGGGCGGAATCCTACGAGCAGTACTTC.

The V and J genes are TRBV6-8 and TRBJ2-1; the match to TRBD2 covers 10 bases. This CDR3 is built from 17 residues. Germline V gives CDR1 MNHGY, CDR2 SAAAGT. V was clipped by 2 bases and J by 5 bases; unmatched bases: 9. The CDR3 nucleotides read TGTGCCAGCAGTTACCTACCAATAGCGGGGGGCGACAATGAGCAGTTCTTC. Protein: CASSYLPIAGGDNEQFF.

This clonotype has a handful of counts. The CDR3 here is CASSLNVAPSTDTQYF. The CDR3 coding sequence is TGTGCCAGCAGTTTGAATGTGGCACCTAGCACAGATACGCAGTATTTT. This chain links TRBV28 with TRBJ2-3; D gene unclear. The CDR3 consists of 16 residues. The V gene lost 3 bases and the J gene lost 0 bases, with 13 bases spanning the gap. Germline V CDR1 and CDR2: MDHEN, SYDVKM.

This clonotype has only a few counts. This chain connects TRBV5-4 to TRBJ2-7; D not resolved. The CDR3 extends over 13 amino acids. Deletions cut 0 bases from V and 6 bases from J, with 10 bases between. Per germline, CDR1 SGHNT and CDR2 YYREEE (reference sequence). CDR3 nucleotide sequence: TGTGCCAGCAGCTTGGTCCAGTCGGGCGAGCAGTACTTC. Translation: CASSLVQSGEQYF.

This sequence joins TRBV5-4 and TRBJ2-1; 9 positions agree with TRBD1. This CDR3 spans 16 amino acids. Trimming removed 1 base from V and 7 bases from J; junction bases left unmatched: 9. Germline CDR1 and CDR2: SGHNT and YYREEE (reference sequence). CDR3 protein: CASSLIGTGGENEQFF. The CDR3 coding sequence is TGTGCCAGCAGCTTGATAGGCACAGGGGGCGAGAATGAGCAGTTCTTC. Full variable domain (rest looked up from reference TRBV5-4 and TRBJ2-1): ETGVTQSPTHLIKTRGQQVTLRCSSQSGHNTVSWYQQALGQGPQFIFQYYREEENGRGNFPPRFSGLQFPNYSSELNVNALELDDSALYLCASSLIGTGGENEQFFGPGTRLTVL.

Only a few counts were recorded for this clonotype. The rearrangement links TRBV12-3 or TRBV12-4 to TRBJ1-2; TRBD1 is a possible D gene (6 bases). The CDR3 runs to 13 residues. V dropped 6 bases and J dropped 4 bases, with 12 bases sitting between them. The DNA of the CDR3 is TGTGCCAGCAGCCAGGGGCTGATCTATGGCTACACCTTC. It is translated as CASSQGLIYGYTF.

The chain uses TRBV11-3 and TRBJ2-7; tentatively, D is TRBD1 (5 bases). This CDR3 is 16 amino acids long. Trimming took 2 bases from V and 3 from J, leaving 17 bases between them. The germline V gene encodes CDR1 SGHNT and CDR2 YENEEA. The CDR3 sequence is CASSLKGPGLLYEQYF. DNA for the CDR3: TGTGCCAGCAGCTTAAAGGGGCCAGGGCTACTCTACGAGCAGTACTTC.

The chain uses TRBV27 and TRBJ2-2; either TRBD1 or TRBD2 may supply D (6 bases each). The CDR3 spans 14 residues. V lost 4 bases and J 7 bases, leaving 13 bases between the germline ends. The V gene's germline CDR1 is MNHEY and CDR2 SMNVEV (reference sequence). CDR3 region: CASSWGAQSGELFF. For the CDR3, the DNA is TGTGCCAGCAGTTGGGGGGCGCAGAGCGGGGAGCTGTTTTTT.

This clonotype occurred many times. The rearrangement joins TRBV7-2 to TRBJ1-1; 12 nucleotides line up with TRBD1. Germline loops: CDR1 SGHTA, CDR2 FQGNSA. CDR3 length equals 15 residues. The ends lost 4 bases at V and 4 bases at J; junction bases unmatched: 4. The CDR3 DNA follows: TGTGCCAGCAGCTCCGGGACAGGGGGCCTCACTGAAGCTTTCTTT. Protein product: CASSSGTGGLTEAFF.

This clonotype appeared a few times. This chain connects TRBV7-6 to TRBJ2-3, with D possibly TRBD2 on 6 matching bases. This CDR3 contains 18 residues. Germline V gene sequence: CDR1 SGHVS, CDR2 FNYEAQ. V shed 0 bases and J shed 1 base, with 17 bases lying between them. This chain's CDR3 is CASSLAWEAGWGTDTQYF. The CDR3 nucleotides read TGTGCCAGCAGCTTAGCTTGGGAGGCAGGATGGGGCACAGATACGCAGTATTTT.

This clonotype was picked up a small number of times. The CDR3 loop is CASSPVAGGTYEQYF. CDR3 bases: TGTGCCAGCAGCCCCGTGGCAGGGGGCACCTACGAGCAGTACTTC. The rearrangement links TRBV11-1 to TRBJ2-7; 8 bases are shared with TRBD1. With 5 bases clipped from V and 2 bases from J, the junction kept 8 bases outside the gene matches. Germline CDR1 SGHAT, CDR2 FQDESV (reference sequence). This CDR3 is 15 amino acids long.

This clonotype was recorded many times. The chain combines TRBV14 with TRBJ2-3; 7 nucleotides agree with TRBD2. Germline CDR1 and CDR2: SGHDN and FVKESK. V was pared by 6 bases and J by 0 bases, with 6 bases of the junction left unmatched. CDR3 length: 15 residues. The CDR3 coding sequence is TGTGCCAGCAGGCCTACTAGCGAGAGCACAGATACGCAGTATTTT. This encodes CASRPTSESTDTQYF.

The chain has TRBV10-3 and TRBJ2-5, with D maybe TRBD1 (5 bases). Trimming took 3 bases from V and 3 from J, leaving 14 bases between them. The length of the CDR3 is 15 residues. Germline V gives CDR1 ENHRY, CDR2 SYGVKD. CDR3 nucleotides: TGTGCCATCAGTGAAGGTGGGGCGGCCGAAGAGACCCAGTACTTC. This translates into CAISEGGAAEETQYF.